This T cell receptor beta chain was identified during a study of post-analysis software for immune sequencing data. The CDR3 is made up of 16 amino acids. Per the germline V gene, CDR1 is SGHDN and CDR2 is FVKESK. V gave up 6 bases and J gave up 2 bases; unmatched junction bases: 8. As regards this clonotype: The antigen is unknown.

Incorporated into the TCR beta cDNA libraries were unique molecular identifiers, which served to reduce PCR and sequencing biases. T cells numbering about 1 to 11 million yielded some 520,000 cDNA molecules. TCRdb reprocessed the PCR reads via MiXCR and lists one record per CDR3 protein. Of about 820,000 distinct CDR3 sequences listed, around 50% are singletons. General observations from the study: Controls had lower frequencies than patients of about 5 TRBV segments, which included TRBV5-6, TRBV5-1 and TRBV20-1. When compared against controls, multiple sclerosis patients showed significantly lower normalized Chao1 diversity. Strong co-clustering by F measure was evident for samples that had been prepared in the same batch.

The source material was blood. The sequence came from a girl aged 5-17 years with multiple sclerosis. The rearrangement links TRBV14 to TRBJ2-1; 9 bases agree with TRBD2. CDR3 nucleotide sequence: TGTGCCAGCAGACTTTCTAGCGGGAAAACCTACAATGAGCAGTTCTTC. Translating gives CASRLSSGKTYNEQFF.